Following are 15 T cell receptor beta chains from one sample sequenced in a study of shared clonotypes between healthy human individuals. Clones were read by immunoSEQ multiplex PCR, and TCRdb kept only the in-frame ones, dropping some. Among 650,000 to 750,000 clones, about three quarters were seen once, and the ten largest hold approximately 2%. Sequenced: memory CD4+ T cells sorted from blood. Stated subset: CD45RA-negative fraction. The receptors were sampled from a woman under 40 in good health.

This clone showed up just a few times. The rearrangement links TRBV30 to TRBJ1-2, with D perhaps TRBD1 (5 bases). Germline assignment: CDR1 GTSNPN and CDR2 SVGIG (reference sequence). Between the trimmed V and J ends, which lost 4 bases and 7 bases, there was a span of 22 bases. The CDR3 contains 15 residues. This CDR3 is CAWTKWDRSTRGYTF. The CDR3 DNA reads TGTGCCTGGACCAAATGGGACCGTTCAACCCGTGGCTACACCTTC.

CDR3 loop: CASSIGRLGPGNTGELFF. In nucleotides, the CDR3 is TGTGCCAGTAGTATAGGTCGCTTGGGCCCGGGGAACACCGGGGAGCTGTTTTTT. This rearrangement joins TRBV19 to TRBJ2-2; D is uncertain. The germline V and J ends were trimmed by 1 base and 1 base, with 16 bases remaining between them. Germline lookup yields CDR1 LNHDA and CDR2 SQIVND (reference sequence). The CDR3 covers 18 residues.

This clone has a handful of counts. This chain joins TRBV19 and TRBJ2-1, with 7 bases lining up with TRBD2. Germline V gene lookup returns CDR1 LNHDA and CDR2 SQIVND (reference sequence). V gave up 7 bases and J gave up 8 bases; unmatched junction bases: 11. This CDR3 contains 14 residues. The CDR3 bases are TGTGCCAGTACCGACAGCGGGATACGGCATGAGCAGTTCTTC. This encodes CASTDSGIRHEQFF.

The J gene is TRBJ1-5, the V gene TRBV15; D not resolved. V shed 6 bases and J shed 6 bases, with 9 bases lying between them. The V gene's germline CDR1 is LNHNV and CDR2 YYDKDF (reference sequence). The CDR3 has 12 residues. CDR3 nucleotide sequence: TGTGCCACCAGGGCTGTGGGTCAGCCCCAGCATTTT. Its translation is CATRAVGQPQHF. The variable domain in full, completed from reference TRBV15 and TRBJ1-5, reads DAMVIQNPRYQVTQFGKPVTLSCSQTLNHNVMYWYQQKSSQAPKLLFHYYDKDFNNEADTPDNFQSRRPNTSFCFLDIRSPGLGDTAMYLCATRAVGQPQHFGDGTRLSIL.

This clone was seen a few times. The CDR3 DNA reads as TGTGCCAGCAGTGGCCAAGGGAAAAGCAACGAGCAGTACTTC. This translates into CASSGQGKSNEQYF. The V call is TRBV25-1, the J call TRBJ2-7; D gene uncertain. Trimming took off 4 bases at V and 5 bases at J, with 15 bases between the two ends. Germline loops: CDR1 MGHDK, CDR2 SYGVNS. The CDR3 loop spans 14 amino acids.

This clone has only a few counts. J is TRBJ1-1 and V is TRBV5-4; D may be TRBD1 (6 bases). V lost 4 bases to trimming and J lost 7 bases, with 8 bases between them. The CDR3 totals 11 residues. Germline CDR1 and CDR2: SGHNT and YYREEE (reference sequence). CDR3 sequence (DNA): TGTGCCAGCAGCGTGGACAGTGAAGCTTTCTTT. Residues: CASSVDSEAFF.

This clone was observed a handful of times. This chain joins TRBV4-1 and TRBJ2-3, with TRBD2 identical over 8 bases. This CDR3 spans 14 amino acids. V gave up 5 bases and J gave up 3 bases; unmatched junction bases: 4. Germline V gene lookup returns CDR1 MGHRA and CDR2 YSYEKL. The CDR3 region is CASSSGSGTDTQYF. In DNA form, the CDR3 reads TGCGCCAGCAGCAGCGGGAGCGGTACAGATACGCAGTATTTT.

CDR3 nucleotide sequence: TGTGCCAGCAGCTCGTGGACAGGGGCCGTGCGTGAAGCTTTCTTT. It codes for CASSSWTGAVREAFF. The gene calls are TRBV7-8 and TRBJ1-1; 9 nucleotides align to TRBD1. Germline loops: CDR1 SGHVS, CDR2 FQNEAQ. The CDR3 covers 15 residues. The trim removed 4 bases at V and 7 bases at J, leaving 10 bases unmatched.

The rearrangement joins TRBV7-3 to TRBJ2-6; D unresolved. The CDR3 length is 18 residues. Per the germline V gene, CDR1 is SGHTA and CDR2 is FQGTGA. Trimming left V 2 bases short and J 0 bases short, with 14 bases between. CDR3 DNA sequence: TGTGCCAGCAGCTTATTTACCCGATCGAGCTCTGGGGCCAACGTCCTGACTTTC. Amino acids: CASSLFTRSSSGANVLTF.

The chain uses TRBV11-2 and TRBJ2-1; 9 positions match TRBD2. Trimming cost V 4 bases and J 0 bases; bases outside gene matches: 4. This CDR3 is 16 amino acids long. CDR1 is SGHAT and CDR2 is FQNNGV in the germline V gene. This chain's CDR3 is CASSSHSGSSYNEQFF. The CDR3 bases are TGTGCCAGCAGCTCCCATAGCGGGAGCTCCTACAATGAGCAGTTCTTC.

This sequence joins TRBV6-5 and TRBJ1-4; a possible D gene is TRBD1 (5 bases). Trimming took 5 bases from V and 6 from J, leaving 13 bases between them. This CDR3 spans 14 amino acids. The V gene's germline CDR1 is MNHEY and CDR2 SVGAGI. The CDR3 region has the DNA TGTGCCAGCAGTCCGGGGACGGGTGATGAAAAACTGTTTTTT. This encodes CASSPGTGDEKLFF.

This clone was counted a few times. This chain connects TRBV7-3 to TRBJ2-3; D is unresolved. This CDR3 spans 14 amino acids. The V end lost 4 bases, the J end lost 5 bases, and 13 bases lay between the germline ends. Germline assignment: CDR1 SGHTA and CDR2 FQGTGA. The CDR3 sequence: CASSSGATGDTQYF. The CDR3 DNA sequence: TGTGCCAGCAGCTCGGGCGCTACCGGAGATACGCAGTATTTT.

The rearrangement uses TRBV5-1 and TRBJ1-4; TRBD1 matches 7 bases. Trimming took 0 bases from V and 0 from J; bases not matched to a gene: 5. This CDR3 has 17 residues. Germline loops: CDR1 SGHRS, CDR2 YFSETQ. The CDR3 protein is CASSLGQGHATNEKLFF. CDR3 nucleotide sequence: TGCGCCAGCAGCTTGGGACAGGGACACGCAACTAATGAAAAACTGTTTTTT.

The sample holds a few counts of this clone. The sample has other DNA sequences that encode this CDR3 too. V and J are TRBV18 and TRBJ1-5, with a tentative D call TRBD1 (5 bases). Germline CDR1 KGHSH, CDR2 LQKENI. V was trimmed by 3 bases and J by 0 bases, leaving 9 bases between them. The CDR3 covers 15 residues. CDR3 loop: CASSPQTDSNQPQHF. CDR3 sequence (DNA): TGTGCCAGCTCACCCCAGACAGATAGCAATCAGCCCCAGCATTTT.

J is TRBJ2-3 and V is TRBV28; possibly TRBD2 for D (6 bases). V gave up 5 bases and J gave up 1 base, with 10 bases separating them. Germline lookup yields CDR1 MDHEN and CDR2 SYDVKM. The length of the CDR3 is 14 residues. In DNA form, the CDR3 reads TGTGCCAGCAGTGGAGGGACTGGCACAGATACGCAGTATTTT. Amino acids: CASSGGTGTDTQYF.